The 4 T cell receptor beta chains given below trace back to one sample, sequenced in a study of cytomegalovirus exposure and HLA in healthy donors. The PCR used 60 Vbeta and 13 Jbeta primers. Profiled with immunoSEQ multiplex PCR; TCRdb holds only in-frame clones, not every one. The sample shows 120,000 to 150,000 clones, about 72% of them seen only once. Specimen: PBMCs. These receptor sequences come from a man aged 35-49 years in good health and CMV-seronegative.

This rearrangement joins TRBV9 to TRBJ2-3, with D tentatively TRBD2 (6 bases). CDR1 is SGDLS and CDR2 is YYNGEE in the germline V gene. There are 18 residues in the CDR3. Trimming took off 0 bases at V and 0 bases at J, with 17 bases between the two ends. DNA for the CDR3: TGTGCCAGCAGCGTAGCCCATGGGGGGAGTTATAGCACAGATACGCAGTATTTT. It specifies CASSVAHGGSYSTDTQYF.

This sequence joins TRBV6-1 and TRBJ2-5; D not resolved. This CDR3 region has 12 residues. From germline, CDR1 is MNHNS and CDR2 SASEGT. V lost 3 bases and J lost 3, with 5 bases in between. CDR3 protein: CASSDGEETQYF. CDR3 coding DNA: TGTGCCAGCAGTGACGGAGAAGAGACCCAGTACTTC.

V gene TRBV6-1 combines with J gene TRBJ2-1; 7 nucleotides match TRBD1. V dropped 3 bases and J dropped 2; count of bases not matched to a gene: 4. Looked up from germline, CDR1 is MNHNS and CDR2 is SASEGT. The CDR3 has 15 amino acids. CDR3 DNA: TGTGCCAGCAGTGACGAGGGGGCCGCCTACAATGAGCAGTTCTTC. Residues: CASSDEGAAYNEQFF.

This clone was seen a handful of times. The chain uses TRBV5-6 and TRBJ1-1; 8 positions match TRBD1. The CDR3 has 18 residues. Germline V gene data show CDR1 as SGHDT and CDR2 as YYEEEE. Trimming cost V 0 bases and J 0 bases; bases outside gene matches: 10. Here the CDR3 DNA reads TGTGCCAGCAGCTTGGGACAGGGGTTAACGGGGGTGAACACTGAAGCTTTCTTT. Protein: CASSLGQGLTGVNTEAFF. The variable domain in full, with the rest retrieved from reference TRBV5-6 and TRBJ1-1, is DAGVTQSPTHLIKTRGQQVTLRCSPKSGHDTVSWYQQALGQGPQFIFQYYEEEERQRGNFPDRFSGHQFPNYSSELNVNALLLGDSALYLCASSLGQGLTGVNTEAFFGQGTRLTVV.